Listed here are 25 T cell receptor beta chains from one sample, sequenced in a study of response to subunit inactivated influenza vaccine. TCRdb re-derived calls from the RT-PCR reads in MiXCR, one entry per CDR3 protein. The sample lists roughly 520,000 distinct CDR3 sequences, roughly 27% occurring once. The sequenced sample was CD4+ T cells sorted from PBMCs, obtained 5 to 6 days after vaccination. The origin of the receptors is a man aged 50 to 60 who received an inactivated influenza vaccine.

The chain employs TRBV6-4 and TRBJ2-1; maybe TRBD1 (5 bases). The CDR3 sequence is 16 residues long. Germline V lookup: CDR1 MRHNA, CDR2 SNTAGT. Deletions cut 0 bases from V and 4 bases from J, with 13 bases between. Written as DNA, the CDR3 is TGTGCCAGCAGTGACTCTTTTCGGACAAAATACAATGAGCAGTTCTTC. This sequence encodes CASSDSFRTKYNEQFF.

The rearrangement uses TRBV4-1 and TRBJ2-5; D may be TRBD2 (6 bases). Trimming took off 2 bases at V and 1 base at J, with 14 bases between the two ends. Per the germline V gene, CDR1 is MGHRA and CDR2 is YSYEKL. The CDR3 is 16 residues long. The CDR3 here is CASSQRVLLAQETQYF. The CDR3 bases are TGCGCCAGCAGCCAAAGGGTGTTACTAGCCCAAGAGACCCAGTACTTC.

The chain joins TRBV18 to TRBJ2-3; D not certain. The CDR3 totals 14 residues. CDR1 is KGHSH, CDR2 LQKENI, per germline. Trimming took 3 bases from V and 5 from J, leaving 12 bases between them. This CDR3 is CASSPASRGDTQYF. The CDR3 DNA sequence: TGTGCCAGCTCACCGGCTTCGCGAGGAGATACGCAGTATTTT.

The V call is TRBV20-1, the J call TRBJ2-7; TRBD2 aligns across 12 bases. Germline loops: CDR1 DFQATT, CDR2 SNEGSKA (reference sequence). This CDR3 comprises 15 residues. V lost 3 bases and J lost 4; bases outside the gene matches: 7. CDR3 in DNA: TGCAGTGCTAGGGGGCTAGCGGGGGGGCGGTACGAGCAGTACTTC. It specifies CSARGLAGGRYEQYF.

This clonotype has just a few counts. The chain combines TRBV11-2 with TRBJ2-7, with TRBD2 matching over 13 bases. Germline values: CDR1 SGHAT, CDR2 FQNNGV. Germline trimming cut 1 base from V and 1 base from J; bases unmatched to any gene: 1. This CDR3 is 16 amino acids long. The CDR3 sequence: CASSLGTSGGSYEQYF. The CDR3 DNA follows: TGTGCCAGCAGCTTAGGGACTAGCGGGGGATCCTACGAGCAGTACTTC.

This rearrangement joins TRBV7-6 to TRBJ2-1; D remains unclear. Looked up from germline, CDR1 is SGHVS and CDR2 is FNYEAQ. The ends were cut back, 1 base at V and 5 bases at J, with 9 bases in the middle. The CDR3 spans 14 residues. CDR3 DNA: TGTGCCAGCAGCTTAGGGTCCAGACACAATGAGCAGTTCTTC. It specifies CASSLGSRHNEQFF.

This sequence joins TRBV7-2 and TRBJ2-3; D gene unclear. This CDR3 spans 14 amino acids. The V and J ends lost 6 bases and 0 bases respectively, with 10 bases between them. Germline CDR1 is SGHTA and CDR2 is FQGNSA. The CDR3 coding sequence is TGTGCCAGCAGAAGTACCTTTAGCACAGATACGCAGTATTTT. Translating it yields CASRSTFSTDTQYF.

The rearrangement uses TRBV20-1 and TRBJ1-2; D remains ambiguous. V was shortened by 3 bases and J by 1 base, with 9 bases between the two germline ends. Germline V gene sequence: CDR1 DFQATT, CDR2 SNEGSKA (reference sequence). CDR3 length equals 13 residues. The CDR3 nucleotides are TGCAGTGCTAGTTCTGAGGTTAACTATGGCTACACCTTC. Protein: CSASSEVNYGYTF.

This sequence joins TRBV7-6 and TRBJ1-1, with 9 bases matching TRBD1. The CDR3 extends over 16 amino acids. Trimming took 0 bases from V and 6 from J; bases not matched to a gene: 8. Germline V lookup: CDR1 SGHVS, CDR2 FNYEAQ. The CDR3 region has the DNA TGTGCCAGCAGCTTAGCTACTGGGACAGGGCATGCTGAAGCTTTCTTT. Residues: CASSLATGTGHAEAFF.

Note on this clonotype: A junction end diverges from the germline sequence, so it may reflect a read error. In nucleotides, the CDR3 is TGTGCCAGCAGGGATTATGGGGGCTTCGAGCAATACTTC. It yields the protein CASRDYGGFEQYF. The chain links TRBV2 to TRBJ2-7, with D possibly being TRBD1 (6 bases). CDR1 and CDR2 (germline): SNHLY, FYNNEI. The CDR3 is 13 residues long.

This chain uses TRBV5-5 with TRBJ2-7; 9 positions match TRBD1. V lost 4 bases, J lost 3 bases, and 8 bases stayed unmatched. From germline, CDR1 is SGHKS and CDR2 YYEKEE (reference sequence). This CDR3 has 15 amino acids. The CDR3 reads CASSQFPGQGYEQYF. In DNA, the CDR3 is TGTGCCAGCAGCCAATTCCCGGGACAGGGCTACGAGCAGTACTTC. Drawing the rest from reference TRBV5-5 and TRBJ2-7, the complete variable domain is DAGVTQSPTHLIKTRGQQVTLRCSPISGHKSVSWYQQVLGQGPQFIFQYYEKEERGRGNFPDRFSARQFPNYSSELNVNALLLGDSALYLCASSQFPGQGYEQYFGPGTRLTVT.

CDR3 nucleotides: TGTGCCAGCAGCTTAGGGTGGCGGGATACGCAGTATTTT. Its translation is CASSLGWRDTQYF. The chain employs TRBV7-2 and TRBJ2-3; D is uncertain. Germline lookup yields CDR1 SGHTA and CDR2 FQGNSA. V was shortened by 1 base and J by 6 bases, with 8 bases between the two germline ends. This CDR3 has 13 residues.

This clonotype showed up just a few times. This CDR3 reads CASSFLDRPYEQYF. In DNA, the CDR3 is TGTGCCAGCAGCTTTCTCGACCGCCCCTACGAGCAGTACTTC. The genes are TRBV7-9 and TRBJ2-7, with D unresolved. Between the trimmed V and J ends, which lost 3 bases and 2 bases, there was a span of 11 bases. The CDR3 runs to 14 residues. Germline CDR1 and CDR2: SEHNR and FQNEAQ (reference sequence).

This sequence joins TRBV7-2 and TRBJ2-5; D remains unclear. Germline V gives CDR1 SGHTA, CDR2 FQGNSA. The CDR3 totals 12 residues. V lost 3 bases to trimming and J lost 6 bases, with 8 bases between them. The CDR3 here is CASSFYLQTQYF. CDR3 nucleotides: TGTGCCAGCAGCTTTTACCTCCAGACCCAGTACTTC. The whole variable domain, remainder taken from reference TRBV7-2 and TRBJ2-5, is GAGVSQSPSNKVTEKGKDVELRCDPISGHTALYWYRQSLGQGLEFLIYFQGNSAPDKSGLPSDRFSAERTGGSVSTLTIQRTQQEDSAVYLCASSFYLQTQYFGPGTRLLVL.

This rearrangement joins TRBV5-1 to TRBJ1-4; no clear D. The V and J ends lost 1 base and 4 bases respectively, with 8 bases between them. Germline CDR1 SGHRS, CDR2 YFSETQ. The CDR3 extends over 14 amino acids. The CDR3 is CASSLSGFNEKLFF. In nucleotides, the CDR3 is TGCGCCAGCAGCTTGAGCGGATTTAATGAAAAACTGTTTTTT.

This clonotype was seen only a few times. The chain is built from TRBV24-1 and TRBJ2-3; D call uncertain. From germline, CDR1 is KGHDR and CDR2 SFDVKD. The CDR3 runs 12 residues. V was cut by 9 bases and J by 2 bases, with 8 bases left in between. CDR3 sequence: CATSTTTDTQYF. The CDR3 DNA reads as TGTGCCACCTCTACCACCACAGATACGCAGTATTTT.

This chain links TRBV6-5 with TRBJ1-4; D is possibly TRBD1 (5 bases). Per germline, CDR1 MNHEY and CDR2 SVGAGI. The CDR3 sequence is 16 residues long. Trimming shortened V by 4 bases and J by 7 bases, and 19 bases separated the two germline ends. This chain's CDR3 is CASSSTPGTSREKLFF. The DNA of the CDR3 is TGTGCCAGCAGTTCGACTCCCGGGACGTCGCGTGAAAAACTGTTTTTT.

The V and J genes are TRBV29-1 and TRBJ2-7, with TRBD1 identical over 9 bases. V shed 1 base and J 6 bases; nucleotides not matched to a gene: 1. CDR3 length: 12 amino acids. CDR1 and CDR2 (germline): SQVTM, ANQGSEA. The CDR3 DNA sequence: TGCAGCGTTGAAGGGACAGGGGCCGAGCAGTACTTC. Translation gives CSVEGTGAEQYF.

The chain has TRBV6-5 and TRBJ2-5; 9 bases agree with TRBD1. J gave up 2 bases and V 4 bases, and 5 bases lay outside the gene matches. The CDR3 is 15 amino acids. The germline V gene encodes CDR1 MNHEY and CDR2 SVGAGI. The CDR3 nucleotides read TGTGCCAGCAGTTCCAACAGGGGGCGTCAAGAGACCCAGTACTTC. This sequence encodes CASSSNRGRQETQYF.

The CDR3 spells CSAEGLGLAGGIRNQFF. The DNA of the CDR3 is TGCAGTGCCGAGGGATTGGGACTAGCGGGAGGGATACGCAACCAGTTCTTC. The chain joins TRBV20-1 to TRBJ2-1; 16 bases fit TRBD2. The CDR3 spans 17 residues. CDR1 DFQATT and CDR2 SNEGSKA come from the germline V gene (reference sequence). Trimming at V came to 6 bases and at J to 13 bases, leaving 18 bases not matched to a gene.

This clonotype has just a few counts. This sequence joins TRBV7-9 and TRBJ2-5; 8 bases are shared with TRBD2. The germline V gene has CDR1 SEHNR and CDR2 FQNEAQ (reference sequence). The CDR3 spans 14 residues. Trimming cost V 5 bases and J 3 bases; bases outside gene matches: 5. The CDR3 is CASSRSSGEETQYF. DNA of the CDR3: TGTGCCAGCAGCCGTAGTAGCGGGGAAGAGACCCAGTACTTC.

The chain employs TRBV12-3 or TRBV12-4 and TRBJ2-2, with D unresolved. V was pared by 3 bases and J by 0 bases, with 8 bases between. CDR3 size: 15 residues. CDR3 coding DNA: TGTGCCAGCAGTTTCGACTTCGCGAACACCGGGGAGCTGTTTTTT. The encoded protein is CASSFDFANTGELFF.

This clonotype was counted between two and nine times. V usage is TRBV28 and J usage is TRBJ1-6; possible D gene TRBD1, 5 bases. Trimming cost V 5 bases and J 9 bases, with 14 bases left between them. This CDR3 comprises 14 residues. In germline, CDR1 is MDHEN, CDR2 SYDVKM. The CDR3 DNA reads TGTGCCAGCAGTCCGACAGACTTAGGTTCACCCCTCCACTTT. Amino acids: CASSPTDLGSPLHF.

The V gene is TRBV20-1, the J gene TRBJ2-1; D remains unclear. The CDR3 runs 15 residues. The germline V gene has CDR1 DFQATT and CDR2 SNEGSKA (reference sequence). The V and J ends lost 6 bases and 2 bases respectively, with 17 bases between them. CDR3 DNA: TGCAGTGCGAACCCCATTGCGGTTCCCTACAATGAGCAGTTCTTC. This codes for CSANPIAVPYNEQFF.

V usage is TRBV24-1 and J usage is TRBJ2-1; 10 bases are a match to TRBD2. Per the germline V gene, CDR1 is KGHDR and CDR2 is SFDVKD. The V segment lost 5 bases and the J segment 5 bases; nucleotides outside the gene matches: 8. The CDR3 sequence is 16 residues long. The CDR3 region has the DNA TGTGCCACCAGTGGCACTAGCGGGGAACCGGACAATGAGCAGTTCTTC. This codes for CATSGTSGEPDNEQFF.